A single sample is the source of the 25 T cell receptor beta chains below, sequenced in a study of Graves' ophthalmopathy and Graves' hyperthyroidism. The study amplified TCR beta CDR3 regions using RNA transcripts. HTBI-primed first-round RT-PCR preceded second-round multiplex PCR. TCRdb re-derived calls from the multiplex PCR reads in MiXCR, one entry per CDR3 protein. The table includes over a million distinct CDR3 sequences, 35% to 45% detected once. Sequencing was carried out using peripheral blood or thyroid tissue (not recorded which). The receptor source for this set is an adult man with Graves' hyperthyroidism.

The chain has TRBV5-1 and TRBJ2-5; 14 nucleotides agree with TRBD2. Germline V gives CDR1 SGHRS, CDR2 YFSETQ. CDR3 length: 18 amino acids. The V gene end was trimmed by 4 bases and the J gene end by 1 base; junction bases not matched to a gene: 9. The CDR3 spells CASSTEPGLAGAQETQYF. DNA of the CDR3: TGCGCCAGCAGCACAGAACCGGGACTAGCGGGGGCCCAAGAGACCCAGTACTTC.

V usage is TRBV4-1 and J usage is TRBJ2-5; possible D gene TRBD1, 5 bases. The CDR3 runs to 15 residues. Germline V gives CDR1 MGHRA, CDR2 YSYEKL. Trimming took off 0 bases at V and 3 bases at J, with 11 bases between the two ends. The CDR3 DNA reads as TGCGCCAGCAGCCAAGAAGGGGCGGACGAAGAGACCCAGTACTTC. It translates to CASSQEGADEETQYF.

Remarks on this clonotype: Being one base from a much bigger clone, this may be a read error. The chain is built from TRBV29-1 and TRBJ1-3; 9 positions match TRBD1. Germline V gene lookup returns CDR1 SQVTM and CDR2 ANQGSEA. The length of the CDR3 is 14 residues. CDR3 region: CSGTTGGAGNTTYF. CDR3 nucleotide sequence: TGCAGCGGGACTACAGGGGGCGCGGGAAACACCACATATTTT.

This clonotype was seen at least ten times. This chain joins TRBV29-1 and TRBJ2-5, with 10 bases lining up with TRBD2. V lost 5 bases, J lost 4 bases, and 16 bases stayed unmatched. Germline CDR1 is SQVTM and CDR2 is ANQGSEA. The CDR3 covers 17 residues. CDR3 bases: TGCAGCGTTTCCACTCTAGCGGGGGCGGGTGGAGGAGAGACCCAGTACTTC. This translates into CSVSTLAGAGGGETQYF.

This clonotype has just a few counts. The V call is TRBV11-3, the J call TRBJ2-2; perhaps TRBD2 as D (5 bases). V shed 4 bases and J shed 8 bases, with 20 bases lying between them. CDR3 length equals 16 residues. CDR1 is SGHNT and CDR2 is YENEEA in the germline V gene. CDR3 region: CASSSRATPGPGELFF. The CDR3, as DNA: TGTGCCAGCAGCTCGAGGGCCACCCCGGGTCCGGGGGAGCTGTTTTTT.

Ten or more counts support this clonotype. The chain combines TRBV5-1 with TRBJ2-7, with TRBD1 as a possible D gene (5 bases). The CDR3 covers 13 residues. Germline V CDR1 and CDR2: SGHRS, YFSETQ. Trimming took 0 bases from V and 3 from J, leaving 7 bases between them. The chain's CDR3 is CASSLGTLYEQYF. The DNA for the CDR3 is TGCGCCAGCAGCTTGGGGACACTCTACGAGCAGTACTTC.

To note about this clonotype: An end of the junction does not agree with germline; a read error may underlie this. The V and J genes are TRBV10-2 and TRBJ2-7; 9 bases are shared with TRBD1. CDR1 WSHSY and CDR2 SAAADI come from the germline V gene. The CDR3 has 17 residues. CDR3 nucleotide sequence: TGTGCCAGCAGTCAGATCCAGCCGGGACAGGGCTTCTACGAGCAGTACTTC. It translates to CASSQIQPGQGFYEQYF.

This chain connects TRBV5-5 to TRBJ2-5, with D unclear. Germline CDR1 SGHKS, CDR2 YYEKEE (reference sequence). V lost 0 bases to trimming and J lost 1 base, with 7 bases between them. The CDR3 sequence is 14 residues long. CDR3 sequence: CASSLDWGQETQYF. The DNA of the CDR3 is TGTGCCAGCAGCTTGGACTGGGGCCAAGAGACCCAGTACTTC.

The gene calls are TRBV5-8 and TRBJ2-2; a possible D gene is TRBD2 (6 bases). V was trimmed by 3 bases and J by 1 base, leaving 10 bases between them. Germline V CDR1 and CDR2: SGHTS, YDEGEE. This CDR3 has 15 amino acids. DNA of the CDR3: TGTGCCAGCAGCTCCGGGGGAATGAACACCGGGGAGCTGTTTTTT. It is translated as CASSSGGMNTGELFF.

The rearrangement links TRBV6-5 to TRBJ2-7; 7 bases fit TRBD1. There are 14 residues in the CDR3. Germline V CDR1 and CDR2: MNHEY, SVGAGI. After removal of 5 bases from V and 9 bases from J, the junction contained 13 bases not matched to a gene. The CDR3 DNA follows: TGTGCCAGCAGTGACCCATTACAGGGGATGGGGCAGTACTTC. Protein sequence: CASSDPLQGMGQYF.

This clonotype has ten or more counts. This chain uses TRBV20-1 with TRBJ1-2, with D possibly TRBD1 on 5 matching bases. This CDR3 has 13 residues. CDR1 DFQATT and CDR2 SNEGSKA come from the germline V gene (reference sequence). Trimming removed 5 bases from V and 4 bases from J, with 14 bases in between. The CDR3 is CSAVDGGAYGYTF. CDR3 DNA: TGCAGTGCTGTAGACGGGGGTGCCTATGGCTACACCTTC.

This clonotype was seen a handful of times. This chain links TRBV2 with TRBJ1-5; no definite D call. Germline lookup yields CDR1 SNHLY and CDR2 FYNNEI. Trimming took off 8 bases at V and 2 bases at J, with 19 bases between the two ends. This CDR3 spans 16 amino acids. The CDR3 sequence is CASSIPGGKGNQPQHF. CDR3 bases: TGTGCCAGCTCTATTCCCGGTGGAAAGGGCAATCAGCCCCAGCATTTT.

This clonotype came up many times. For the CDR3, the DNA is TGTGCCAGCAGTGACCCTGGACAGGGCAATCAGCCCCAGCATTTT. This sequence encodes CASSDPGQGNQPQHF. This chain links TRBV25-1 with TRBJ1-5; 7 bases match TRBD1. From germline, CDR1 is MGHDK and CDR2 SYGVNS. Trimming cost V 3 bases and J 2 bases; bases outside gene matches: 4. The CDR3 has 15 amino acids.

Many counts were recorded for this clonotype. The chain joins TRBV9 to TRBJ1-1; D unresolved. This CDR3 has 13 amino acids. Germline V gene lookup returns CDR1 SGDLS and CDR2 YYNGEE. V was cut by 0 bases and J by 3 bases, with 6 bases left in between. CDR3 DNA: TGTGCCAGCAGCGTAGAGGGTTACACTGAAGCTTTCTTT. Its translation is CASSVEGYTEAFF.

The chain recombines TRBV7-8 with TRBJ1-2; 9 nucleotides align to TRBD1. This CDR3 region has 15 residues. Trimming cost V 5 bases and J 7 bases; bases outside gene matches: 11. Germline V gene data show CDR1 as SGHVS and CDR2 as FQNEAQ. The CDR3 sequence: CASSQAGQGLTGYTF. CDR3 sequence (DNA): TGTGCCAGCAGCCAAGCGGGACAGGGTTTAACTGGCTACACCTTC.

This clonotype appeared many times. The rearrangement uses TRBV11-2 and TRBJ2-7; possibly TRBD2 for D (5 bases). The CDR3 runs to 14 residues. V shed 3 bases and J shed 7 bases, with 16 bases lying between them. From germline, CDR1 is SGHAT and CDR2 FQNNGV. The CDR3 DNA reads TGTGCCAGCAGCTTGGCCCCTGAGGGTTGGGAGCAGTACTTC. This translates into CASSLAPEGWEQYF.

This clonotype was observed many times. The chain joins TRBV20-1 to TRBJ2-2; 9 bases fit TRBD2. CDR1 and CDR2 (germline): DFQATT, SNEGSKA (reference sequence). The CDR3 runs 18 residues. V was pared by 1 base and J by 3 bases, with 12 bases of the junction left unmatched. The CDR3 loop reads CSARGREGLKLDTGELFF. CDR3 nucleotides: TGCAGTGCTAGAGGGCGGGAGGGCCTTAAACTGGACACCGGGGAGCTGTTTTTT.

The chain couples TRBV19 to TRBJ2-2; 7 nucleotides match TRBD1. Trimming removed 0 bases from V and 13 bases from J; junction bases left unmatched: 14. The germline V gene has CDR1 LNHDA and CDR2 SQIVND (reference sequence). The CDR3 consists of 16 residues. The CDR3 DNA reads as TGTGCCAGTAGTATAGATCTGGGACAGAGCCTTAAGGGGCTGTTTTTT. Translating it yields CASSIDLGQSLKGLFF.

This clonotype was seen more than once but under ten times. The gene calls are TRBV4-1 and TRBJ1-2; a weak D match, TRBD1 (6 bases). CDR3 length: 14 amino acids. CDR1 MGHRA and CDR2 YSYEKL come from the germline V gene. The V end lost 2 bases, the J end lost 2 bases, and 9 bases lay between the germline ends. For the CDR3, the DNA is TGCGCCAGCAGCCAACACCAGGGGAACTATGGCTACACCTTC. It codes for CASSQHQGNYGYTF.

Note on this clonotype: A much larger clone is a single base away; this may be a read error. The chain recombines TRBV6-5 with TRBJ2-7; D might be TRBD1 (5 bases). This CDR3 has 12 residues. CDR1 MNHEY and CDR2 SVGAGI come from the germline V gene. V lost 5 bases and J lost 9, with 14 bases in between. The CDR3 is CASSVSGNGQYF. The CDR3, as DNA: TGTGCCAGCAGTGTCTCAGGGAACGGGCAGTACTTC.

J is TRBJ1-1 and V is TRBV12-3 or TRBV12-4, with D unresolved. This CDR3 spans 14 amino acids. The V end lost 7 bases, the J end lost 0 bases, and 12 bases lay between the germline ends. The CDR3 sequence is CASTRQLMNTEAFF. The DNA of the CDR3 is TGTGCCAGCACTCGGCAGCTAATGAACACTGAAGCTTTCTTT.

The chain joins TRBV10-3 to TRBJ1-1; D is undetermined. V lost 10 bases to trimming and J lost 1 base, with 22 bases between them. The CDR3 sequence is 16 residues long. The V gene's germline CDR1 is ENHRY and CDR2 SYGVKD. The CDR3 sequence is CASRRQPGPGNTEAFF. CDR3 in DNA: TGTGCCAGCAGGCGGCAGCCAGGTCCTGGGAACACTGAAGCTTTCTTT.

This clonotype was seen a few times. A single base separates this from a much larger clone, so it may be a read error. J is TRBJ2-7 and V is TRBV2; D perhaps matches TRBD2 (6 bases). The CDR3 runs 11 residues. The V and J ends lost 3 bases and 10 bases respectively, with 10 bases between them. The germline V gene has CDR1 SNHLY and CDR2 FYNNEI. CDR3 nucleotides: TGTGCCAGCAGTGAGCGGGACCTCCAGTACTTC. It codes for CASSERDLQYF.

This clonotype was recorded a few times. CDR3: CASSSWTDGETQYF. The DNA for the CDR3 is TGCGCCAGCAGCTCGTGGACCGATGGGGAGACCCAGTACTTC. The chain combines TRBV5-1 with TRBJ2-5; no definite D call. V dropped 3 bases and J dropped 5 bases, with 14 bases sitting between them. This CDR3 has 14 amino acids. Germline CDR1 reads SGHRS; CDR2 reads YFSETQ.

This chain uses TRBV4-3 with TRBJ2-5; 7 nucleotides line up with TRBD1. This CDR3 is built from 16 residues. V shed 0 bases and J 5 bases; nucleotides not matched to a gene: 9. The germline V gene encodes CDR1 LGHNA and CDR2 YSLEER. In nucleotides, the CDR3 is TGCGCCAGCAGCCAAGACCAGACAGGGTATGGGGAGACCCAGTACTTC. Its translation: CASSQDQTGYGETQYF.